Listed here are 20 T cell receptor beta chains from one sample, sequenced in a study of cytomegalovirus exposure and HLA in healthy donors (TCRdb year 2017). Preparation of the library involved the immunoSEQ multiplex PCR assay. The multiplex PCR relied on a mix of 60 forward primers for TCR Vbeta segments and 13 reverse primers for TCR Jbeta segments. TCRdb carries this immuneACCESS record with in-frame sequences only. Its versions omit some clonotypes, under half of them owing to an unresolved V gene in the studies checked, with the rest unexplained. The table for this sample records 55,000 to 85,000 clones. The top ten hold over 1.5% of the sample. Sequenced material: PBMCs. These receptor sequences come from a woman aged 30 to 39 in good health and CMV-seronegative.

The rearrangement joins TRBV5-1 to TRBJ2-5; D is ambiguous. V dropped 6 bases and J dropped 1 base, with 4 bases sitting between them. The CDR3 spans 11 residues. Germline V gives CDR1 SGHRS, CDR2 YFSETQ. The chain's CDR3 is CASTGQETQYF. CDR3 DNA sequence: TGCGCCAGCACCGGCCAAGAGACCCAGTACTTC.

The V call is TRBV29-1, the J call TRBJ1-5; the D is unclear. V lost 4 bases, J lost 5 bases, and 6 bases lay in between. Germline assignment: CDR1 SQVTM and CDR2 ANQGSEA. The CDR3 runs 11 residues. The CDR3 coding sequence is TGCAGCGTTGGTAGTGATCAGCCCCAGCATTTT. This codes for CSVGSDQPQHF.

The V and J genes are TRBV5-5 and TRBJ1-2, with TRBD1 matching over 8 bases. V gave up 4 bases and J gave up 8 bases; unmatched junction bases: 13. CDR1 is SGHKS, CDR2 YYEKEE, per germline (reference sequence). CDR3 length equals 15 residues. This CDR3 is CASSTSRGLSGGYTF. The CDR3 DNA follows: TGTGCCAGCAGCACTAGCAGGGGGCTATCGGGAGGCTACACCTTC.

The J gene is TRBJ2-7, the V gene TRBV7-2; no clear D. Germline CDR1 and CDR2: SGHTA and FQGNSA. This CDR3 has 14 amino acids. V gave up 5 bases and J gave up 0 bases, with 11 bases separating them. The CDR3 DNA sequence: TGTGCCAGCAGCCGACTTTCTAGCTCCTACGAGCAGTACTTC. Translation: CASSRLSSSYEQYF.

The rearrangement links TRBV9 to TRBJ2-1; D is possibly TRBD2 (6 bases). CDR1 and CDR2 (germline): SGDLS, YYNGEE. The CDR3 is made up of 13 amino acids. V lost 2 bases to trimming and J lost 10 bases, with 13 bases between them. The CDR3: CASSVRDRGEQFF. DNA for the CDR3: TGTGCCAGCAGCGTGCGGGATAGGGGCGAGCAGTTCTTC.

J is TRBJ2-3 and V is TRBV5-1; 8 bases are shared with TRBD2. Germline V gene data show CDR1 as SGHRS and CDR2 as YFSETQ. The length of the CDR3 is 14 residues. The junction had 1 base not matched to a gene; V was cut back by 2 bases and J by 2 bases. The CDR3 is CASSFGRATDTQYF. The CDR3 region has the DNA TGCGCCAGCAGCTTCGGGAGGGCCACAGATACGCAGTATTTT.

The chain has TRBV30 and TRBJ2-7, with D perhaps TRBD1 (6 bases). The CDR3 has 11 residues. CDR1 GTSNPN and CDR2 SVGIG come from the germline V gene (reference sequence). The V end lost 0 bases, the J end lost 7 bases, and 7 bases lay between the germline ends. This CDR3 is CAWSVQGEQYF. The CDR3 nucleotides read TGTGCCTGGAGTGTCCAGGGGGAGCAGTACTTC.

The chain couples TRBV7-2 to TRBJ1-1; TRBD1 is a possible D gene (5 bases). Trimming pared 3 bases from V and 4 bases from J, leaving 9 bases between. This CDR3 region has 13 residues. Germline CDR1 reads SGHTA; CDR2 reads FQGNSA. CDR3 nucleotides: TGTGCCAGCAGCTTTACTACAGGCACTGAAGCTTTCTTT. This codes for CASSFTTGTEAFF.

The gene calls are TRBV6-1 and TRBJ2-7, with 11 bases fitting TRBD1. Germline CDR1 MNHNS, CDR2 SASEGT. The V gene end was trimmed by 8 bases and the J gene end by 1 base; junction bases not matched to a gene: 4. CDR3 length: 14 amino acids. DNA of the CDR3: TGTGCCAGCTACCGGGACAGGGGGTCCTACGAGCAGTACTTC. Its translation is CASYRDRGSYEQYF.

The chain has TRBV30 and TRBJ2-5; 9 bases are shared with TRBD1. CDR3 size: 15 residues. V lost 1 base, J lost 5 bases, and 8 bases stayed unmatched. The germline V gene has CDR1 GTSNPN and CDR2 SVGIG (reference sequence). The CDR3 DNA reads TGTGCCTGGAGTGAGAACAGGGGGCTGGGGGAGACCCAGTACTTC. This gives the protein CAWSENRGLGETQYF.

This chain uses TRBV18 with TRBJ1-1; 9 bases agree with TRBD1. This CDR3 contains 14 residues. Germline V gives CDR1 KGHSH, CDR2 LQKENI. The junction had 5 bases not matched to a gene; V was cut back by 6 bases and J by 3 bases. The CDR3 DNA reads TGTGCCAGCTCGTACAGGGGGCTAGACACTGAAGCTTTCTTT. Residues: CASSYRGLDTEAFF.

The chain employs TRBV9 and TRBJ1-1; D is ambiguous. Germline V lookup: CDR1 SGDLS, CDR2 YYNGEE. With 4 bases removed from V and 4 bases from J, the gap between germline ends came to 8 bases. The CDR3 loop spans 12 amino acids. CDR3 in amino acids: CASSPSGTEAFF. CDR3 in DNA: TGTGCCAGCAGCCCTTCGGGCACTGAAGCTTTCTTT. Based on the CDR3 plus reference TRBV9 and TRBJ1-1, the full variable domain is DSGVTQTPKHLITATGQRVTLRCSPRSGDLSVYWYQQSLDQGLQFLIQYYNGEERAKGNILERFSAQQFPDLHSELNLSSLELGDSALYFCASSPSGTEAFFGQGTRLTVV.

This chain links TRBV9 with TRBJ2-5; 8 bases fit TRBD2. The J call is uncertain, as TRBJ2-7 better fits the DNA end. The CDR3 runs to 16 residues. Looked up from germline, CDR1 is SGDLS and CDR2 is YYNGEE. The CDR3 region is CASSDRAGAHPYEQYF. The CDR3 DNA is TGTGCCAGCAGCGATCGAGCGGGGGCCCACCCCTACGAGCAGTACTTC.

This sequence joins TRBV7-9 and TRBJ2-1; 11 positions match TRBD2. This CDR3 comprises 15 residues. V lost 4 bases to trimming and J lost 3 bases; unmatched junction nucleotides: 2. Germline loops: CDR1 SEHNR, CDR2 FQNEAQ (reference sequence). The CDR3 loop is CASSYLAGGYNEQFF. For the CDR3, the DNA is TGTGCCAGCAGCTACCTAGCGGGAGGCTACAATGAGCAGTTCTTC.

This chain connects TRBV29-1 to TRBJ2-1, with TRBD1 as a possible D gene (6 bases). From germline, CDR1 is SQVTM and CDR2 ANQGSEA. V was trimmed by 2 bases and J by 0 bases, leaving 17 bases between them. CDR3 length: 17 amino acids. The CDR3 coding sequence is TGCAGCGTTGAATCGTCAGGGGTGCAGCGCTCCTACAATGAGCAGTTCTTC. This gives the protein CSVESSGVQRSYNEQFF.

With respect to this clone: Germline and junction disagree at one end, which may indicate a read error. This chain uses TRBV19 with TRBJ1-2; possible D gene TRBD1, 6 bases. CDR3 length equals 12 residues. Germline V CDR1 and CDR2: LNHDA, SQIVND (reference sequence). The CDR3 reads CPRGRGNYGYTF. CDR3 in DNA: TGCCCCCGGGGCAGGGGAAACTATGGCTACACCTTC.

The chain carries TRBV28 and TRBJ2-7; 12 bases align to TRBD1. The CDR3 has 15 amino acids. CDR1 and CDR2 (germline): MDHEN, SYDVKM. V trimming: 4 bases; J trimming: 5 bases; junction bases outside the gene matches: 6. DNA for the CDR3: TGTGCCAGCAGTTCCCCCGGGACAGGGGGCGACGAGCAGTACTTC. It translates to CASSSPGTGGDEQYF.

This chain connects TRBV18 to TRBJ1-1; possibly TRBD1 for D (6 bases). The CDR3 sequence is 16 residues long. The germline gives CDR1 KGHSH, CDR2 LQKENI. The V gene lost 3 bases and the J gene lost 4 bases, with 18 bases spanning the gap. The CDR3: CASSPLTGGDSTEAFF. As DNA, the CDR3 is TGTGCCAGCTCACCCCTAACTGGGGGCGATAGCACTGAAGCTTTCTTT.

The chain recombines TRBV28 with TRBJ2-5; a possible D gene is TRBD2 (6 bases). The CDR3 is made up of 16 amino acids. V was cut by 1 base and J by 5 bases, with 17 bases left in between. Germline lookup yields CDR1 MDHEN and CDR2 SYDVKM. The CDR3 nucleotides are TGTGCCAGCAGTTTATCTGGACCCCCGGGGAGGGAGACCCAGTACTTC. It specifies CASSLSGPPGRETQYF.

V gene TRBV27 combines with J gene TRBJ2-7; 7 nucleotides agree with TRBD2. This CDR3 is 14 amino acids long. The V gene end was trimmed by 6 bases and the J gene end by 5 bases; junction bases not matched to a gene: 10. From germline, CDR1 is MNHEY and CDR2 SMNVEV (reference sequence). In DNA, the CDR3 is TGTGCCAGCAGAAGAGGACTAGTTCGCCACGAGCAGTACTTC. This codes for CASRRGLVRHEQYF.